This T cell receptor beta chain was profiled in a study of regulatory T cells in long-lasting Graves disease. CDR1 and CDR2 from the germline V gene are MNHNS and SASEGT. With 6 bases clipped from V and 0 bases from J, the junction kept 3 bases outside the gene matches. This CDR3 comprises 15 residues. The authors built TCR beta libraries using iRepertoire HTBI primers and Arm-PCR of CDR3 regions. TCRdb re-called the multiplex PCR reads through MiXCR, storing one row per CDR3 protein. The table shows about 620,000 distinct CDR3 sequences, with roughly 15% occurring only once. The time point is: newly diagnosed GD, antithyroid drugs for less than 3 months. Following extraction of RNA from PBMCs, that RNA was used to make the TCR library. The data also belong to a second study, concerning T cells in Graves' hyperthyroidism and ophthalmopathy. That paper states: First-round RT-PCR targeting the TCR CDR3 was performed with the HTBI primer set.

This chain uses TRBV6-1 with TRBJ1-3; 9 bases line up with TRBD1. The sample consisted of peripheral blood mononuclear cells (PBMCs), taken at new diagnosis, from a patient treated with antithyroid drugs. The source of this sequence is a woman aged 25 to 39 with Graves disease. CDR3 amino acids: CASRTGGHSGNTIYF. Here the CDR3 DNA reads TGTGCCAGCAGAACAGGGGGCCACTCTGGAAACACCATATATTTT.